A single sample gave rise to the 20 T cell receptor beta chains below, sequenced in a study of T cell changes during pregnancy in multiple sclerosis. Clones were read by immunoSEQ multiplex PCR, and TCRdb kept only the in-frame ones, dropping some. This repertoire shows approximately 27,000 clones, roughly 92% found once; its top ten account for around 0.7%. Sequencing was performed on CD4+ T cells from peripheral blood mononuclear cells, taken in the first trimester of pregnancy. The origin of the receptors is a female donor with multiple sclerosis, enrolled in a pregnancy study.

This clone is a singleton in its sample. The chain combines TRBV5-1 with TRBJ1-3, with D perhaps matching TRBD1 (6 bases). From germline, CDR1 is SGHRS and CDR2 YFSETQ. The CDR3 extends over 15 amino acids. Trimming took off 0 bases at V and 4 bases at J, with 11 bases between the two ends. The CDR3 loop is CASSLAEGQGNTIYF. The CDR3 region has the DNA TGCGCCAGCAGCTTGGCCGAAGGACAGGGAAACACCATATATTTT.

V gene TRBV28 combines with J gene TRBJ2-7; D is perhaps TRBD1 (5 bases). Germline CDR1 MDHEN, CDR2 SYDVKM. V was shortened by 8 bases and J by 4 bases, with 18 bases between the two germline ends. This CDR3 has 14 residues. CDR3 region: CASVPGGRAYEQYF. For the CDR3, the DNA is TGTGCCAGCGTACCAGGTGGCAGGGCGTACGAGCAGTACTTC.

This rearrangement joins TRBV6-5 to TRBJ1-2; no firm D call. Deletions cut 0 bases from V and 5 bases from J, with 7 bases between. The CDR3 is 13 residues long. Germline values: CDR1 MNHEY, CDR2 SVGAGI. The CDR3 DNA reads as TGTGCCAGCAGTTACTCCGACAATTATGGCTACACCTTC. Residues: CASSYSDNYGYTF.

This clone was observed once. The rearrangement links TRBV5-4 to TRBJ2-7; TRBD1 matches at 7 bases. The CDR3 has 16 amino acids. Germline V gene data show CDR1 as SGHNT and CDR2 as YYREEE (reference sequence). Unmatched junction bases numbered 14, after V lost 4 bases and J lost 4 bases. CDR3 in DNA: TGTGCCAGCAGCAATTCGTTCACTTCAGGGGGTTACGAGCAGTACTTC. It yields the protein CASSNSFTSGGYEQYF.

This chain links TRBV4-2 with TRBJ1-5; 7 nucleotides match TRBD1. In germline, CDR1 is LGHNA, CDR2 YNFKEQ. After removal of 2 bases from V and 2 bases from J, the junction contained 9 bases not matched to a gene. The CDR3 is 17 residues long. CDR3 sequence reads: CASSQRGGGDRNQPQHF. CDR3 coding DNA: TGTGCCAGCAGCCAAAGAGGGGGCGGTGATCGCAATCAGCCCCAGCATTTT.

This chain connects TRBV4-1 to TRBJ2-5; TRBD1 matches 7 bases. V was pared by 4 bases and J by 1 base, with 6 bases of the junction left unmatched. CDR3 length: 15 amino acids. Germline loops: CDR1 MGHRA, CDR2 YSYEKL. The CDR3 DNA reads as TGCGCCAGCAGCCCGTACGACAGGGCCCAAGAGACCCAGTACTTC. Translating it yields CASSPYDRAQETQYF.

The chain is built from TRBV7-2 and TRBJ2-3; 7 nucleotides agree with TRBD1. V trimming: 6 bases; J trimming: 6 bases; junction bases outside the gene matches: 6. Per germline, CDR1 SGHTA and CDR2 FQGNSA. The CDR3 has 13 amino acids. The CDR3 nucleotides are TGTGCCAGCAGGTACACAGGGGCGGATACGCAGTATTTT. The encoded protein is CASRYTGADTQYF.

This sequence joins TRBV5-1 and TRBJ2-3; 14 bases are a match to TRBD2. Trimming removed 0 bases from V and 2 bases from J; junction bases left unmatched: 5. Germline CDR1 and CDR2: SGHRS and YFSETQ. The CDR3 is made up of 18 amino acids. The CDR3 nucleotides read TGCGCCAGCAGCTTGGGAGGACTAGCGGGGGGAACCACAGATACGCAGTATTTT. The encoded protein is CASSLGGLAGGTTDTQYF.

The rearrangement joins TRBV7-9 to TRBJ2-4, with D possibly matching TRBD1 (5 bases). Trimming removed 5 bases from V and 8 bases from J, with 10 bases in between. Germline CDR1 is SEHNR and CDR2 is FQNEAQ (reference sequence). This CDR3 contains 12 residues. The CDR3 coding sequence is TGTGCCAGCAGCGGAGACAGCTACATTCAGTACTTC. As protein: CASSGDSYIQYF.

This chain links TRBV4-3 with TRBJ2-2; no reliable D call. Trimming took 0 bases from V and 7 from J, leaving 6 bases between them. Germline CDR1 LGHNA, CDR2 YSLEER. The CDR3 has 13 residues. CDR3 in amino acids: CASSQDSYGELFF. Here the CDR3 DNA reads TGCGCCAGCAGCCAAGACTCGTACGGGGAGCTGTTTTTT.

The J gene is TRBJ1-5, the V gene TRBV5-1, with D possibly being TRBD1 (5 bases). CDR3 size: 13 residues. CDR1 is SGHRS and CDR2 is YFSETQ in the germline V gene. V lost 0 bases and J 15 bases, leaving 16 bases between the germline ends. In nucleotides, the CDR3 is TGCGCCAGCAGCTTGGAAGGCGGGGGACTTAGGCATTTT. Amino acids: CASSLEGGGLRHF.

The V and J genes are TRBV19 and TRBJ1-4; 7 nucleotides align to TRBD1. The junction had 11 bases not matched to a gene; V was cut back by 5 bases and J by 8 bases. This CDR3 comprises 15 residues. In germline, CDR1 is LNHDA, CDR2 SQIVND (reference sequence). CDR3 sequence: CASSPPRGLGEKLFF. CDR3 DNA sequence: TGTGCCAGTAGTCCCCCGAGGGGGCTAGGGGAAAAACTGTTTTTT. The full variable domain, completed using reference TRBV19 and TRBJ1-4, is DGGITQSPKYLFRKEGQNVTLSCEQNLNHDAMYWYRQDPGQGLRLIYYSQIVNDFQKGDIAEGYSVSREKKESFPLTVTSAQKNPTAFYLCASSPPRGLGEKLFFGSGTQLSVL.

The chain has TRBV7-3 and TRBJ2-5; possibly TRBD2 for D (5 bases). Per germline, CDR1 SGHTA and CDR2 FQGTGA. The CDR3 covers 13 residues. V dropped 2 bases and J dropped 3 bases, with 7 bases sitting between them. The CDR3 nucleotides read TGTGCCAGCAGCTTAGCCGGGAAAGAGACCCAGTACTTC. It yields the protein CASSLAGKETQYF.

The CDR3 reads CAWSGGSMEKLFF. For the CDR3, the DNA is TGTGCCTGGAGTGGAGGCAGCATGGAAAAACTGTTTTTT. The chain combines TRBV30 with TRBJ1-4; D is ambiguous. This CDR3 is 13 amino acids long. From germline, CDR1 is GTSNPN and CDR2 SVGIG (reference sequence). Trimming removed 1 base at V and 8 bases at J, with 11 bases between.

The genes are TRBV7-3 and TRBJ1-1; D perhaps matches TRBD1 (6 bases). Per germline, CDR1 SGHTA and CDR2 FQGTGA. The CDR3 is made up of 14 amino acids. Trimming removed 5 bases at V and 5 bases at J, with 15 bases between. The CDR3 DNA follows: TGTGCCAGCAGCGGACAGTGGGGTCCGACTGAAGCTTTCTTT. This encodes CASSGQWGPTEAFF.

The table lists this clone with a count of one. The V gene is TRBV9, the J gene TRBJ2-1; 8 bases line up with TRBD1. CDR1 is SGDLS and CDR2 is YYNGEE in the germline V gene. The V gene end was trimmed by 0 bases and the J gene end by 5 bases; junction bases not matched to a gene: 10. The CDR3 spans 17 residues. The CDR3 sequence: CASSVEAPGQGDNEQFF. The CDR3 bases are TGTGCCAGCAGCGTAGAGGCCCCCGGACAGGGCGACAATGAGCAGTTCTTC. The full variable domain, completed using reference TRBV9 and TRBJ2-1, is DSGVTQTPKHLITATGQRVTLRCSPRSGDLSVYWYQQSLDQGLQFLIQYYNGEERAKGNILERFSAQQFPDLHSELNLSSLELGDSALYFCASSVEAPGQGDNEQFFGPGTRLTVL.

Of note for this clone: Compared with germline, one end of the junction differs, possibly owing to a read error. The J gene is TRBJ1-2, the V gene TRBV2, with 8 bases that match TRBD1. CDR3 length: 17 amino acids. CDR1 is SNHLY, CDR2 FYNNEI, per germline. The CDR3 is CASREGPGQGSIYGYTF. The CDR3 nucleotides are TGTGCCAGCAGAGAAGGACCCGGACAGGGATCCATCTATGGCTACACCTTC.

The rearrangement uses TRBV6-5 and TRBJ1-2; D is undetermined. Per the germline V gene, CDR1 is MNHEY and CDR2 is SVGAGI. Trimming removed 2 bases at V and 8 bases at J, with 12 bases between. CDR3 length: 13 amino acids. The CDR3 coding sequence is TGTGCCAGCAGTTACGGCAGGCGATACGGCTACACCTTC. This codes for CASSYGRRYGYTF.

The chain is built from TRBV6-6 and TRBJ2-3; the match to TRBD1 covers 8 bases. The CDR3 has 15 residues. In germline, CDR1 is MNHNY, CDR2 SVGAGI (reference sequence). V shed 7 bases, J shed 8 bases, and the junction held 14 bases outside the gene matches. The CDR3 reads CASTPPGQGRGTQYF. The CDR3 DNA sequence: TGTGCCAGCACCCCCCCAGGACAGGGCAGGGGTACGCAGTATTTT.

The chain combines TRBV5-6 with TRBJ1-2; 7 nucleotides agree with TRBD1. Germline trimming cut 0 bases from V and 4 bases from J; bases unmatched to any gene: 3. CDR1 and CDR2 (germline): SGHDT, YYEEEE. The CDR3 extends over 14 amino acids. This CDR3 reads CASSLVWDSYGYTF. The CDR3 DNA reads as TGTGCCAGCAGCTTGGTGTGGGACAGCTATGGCTACACCTTC.